A single TCR beta chain is shown here with its context. Its matching antigen is unknown. The sample contains more than one DNA sequence encoding this CDR3. The data originate from a study of shared clonotypes between healthy human individuals. Study conclusions and caveats: Non-shared clonotypes were found to have lower generation probabilities than the clonotypes that were shared by all four of the sorted-subset donors.

Sorted-subset replicate PCRs used roughly 210 ng of genomic DNA. This amount corresponded to approximately 30,000 T cell genomes. This table comes from immunoSEQ multiplex PCR, and its TCRdb copy is limited to in-frame clones, with some not included. The data contain around 2.1 million clones, 90% to 96% of them singletons. Trimming left V 3 bases short and J 3 bases short, with 12 bases between. Germline CDR1 is SGHDT and CDR2 is YYEEEE. The length of the CDR3 is 14 residues. From CD4+ cells came CD45RA+ naive and CD45RA-negative memory subsets. V and J are TRBV5-6 and TRBJ2-5, with D perhaps being TRBD1 or TRBD2 (5 bases each). Sequenced: naive CD4+ T cells sorted from blood. Subset here: CD45RA+ positively selected. This TCR was sampled from a man aged 18 to 30 in good health. CDR3 DNA: TGTGCCAGCAGCTCATCCGGGACCGAAGAGACCCAGTACTTC. Amino acid sequence: CASSSSGTEETQYF.